Sequencing of this TCR beta chain was carried out in a study of metastatic and nonmetastatic thyroid tumors. Germline V gene sequence: CDR1 MDHEN, CDR2 SYDVKM. The CDR3 is made up of 15 amino acids. V gave up 7 bases and J gave up 0 bases; unmatched junction bases: 6. As originally analysed: It was from CDR3 differences across clinicopathological groups that a distant-metastasis classifier for papillary thyroid cancer was built. Through MiXCR, TCRdb re-clonotyped the PCR reads. The authors' filters were not applied to this entry. The sample yields approximately 17,000 clones, about 29% seen once. By sample share, this clone is medium-sized. Each patient came to thyroid surgery without any prior treatment (of any kind).

Sequencing was performed on tumor tissue. The sequence derives from a female donor with papillary thyroid cancer or a benign thyroid nodule (not recorded which). Some clones in this sample may be carry-over from other donors' samples. V is TRBV28 and J is TRBJ1-2, with TRBD1 identical over 9 bases. This CDR3 reads CASTDRGSSNYGYTF. The CDR3 DNA reads TGTGCCAGCACCGACAGGGGGTCGTCTAACTATGGCTACACCTTC.